A single sample is the source of the 16 T cell receptor beta chains below, sequenced in a study of preoperative IRX-2 immunotherapy in early breast cancer. Clones were sequenced by immunoSEQ multiplex PCR, and TCRdb holds only the in-frame ones, with some missing. The table includes tens of thousands of clones, about 90% detected once. Treatment indicated: preoperative locoregional IRX-2 cytokine immunotherapy. This specimen was taken from a patient treated with IRX-2 immunotherapy. The source of these receptors is a human donor with breast cancer.

In this sample, this clone turned up a few times. The CDR3, as DNA: TGTGCCAGCAGCGGCAGGGCGTCCTATAATTCACCCCTCCACTTT. This sequence encodes CASSGRASYNSPLHF. This chain uses TRBV6-1 with TRBJ1-6; D possibly corresponds to TRBD1 (5 bases). CDR1 MNHNS and CDR2 SASEGT come from the germline V gene. V lost 6 bases and J lost 1, with 10 bases in between. CDR3 length: 15 amino acids.

The rearrangement joins TRBV6-1 to TRBJ1-2; D not certain. The CDR3 loop spans 13 amino acids. The V end was cut by 1 base, the J end by 8 bases, with 11 bases between. Germline CDR1 MNHNS, CDR2 SASEGT. The CDR3 loop reads CASSEGRSWGYTF. CDR3 DNA: TGTGCCAGCAGTGAAGGCAGGTCGTGGGGCTACACCTTC.

The chain is built from TRBV21-1 and TRBJ1-4. TRBV21-1 is designated a pseudogene. The CDR3 covers 19 residues. DNA for the CDR3: TGTGCCAGCAGCAAAGGCCATTTCACCCCACGGACAACTAATGAAAAACTGTTTTTT. Its protein product is CASSKGHFTPRTTNEKLFF.

The chain is built from TRBV6-5 and TRBJ2-7, with a tentative D call TRBD2 (6 bases). Germline-derived CDR1 and CDR2 are MNHEY and SVGAGI. The CDR3 is made up of 16 amino acids. Trimming took off 1 base at V and 2 bases at J, with 15 bases between the two ends. CDR3 protein: CASSYLPGLMTYEQYF. As DNA, the CDR3 is TGTGCCAGCAGTTACTTACCGGGACTGATGACCTACGAGCAGTACTTC.

The J gene is TRBJ2-4, the V gene TRBV7-9; 8 positions agree with TRBD1. The CDR3 has 14 amino acids. The junction had 1 base not matched to a gene; V was cut back by 5 bases and J by 1 base. Germline values: CDR1 SEHNR, CDR2 FQNEAQ (reference sequence). This CDR3 reads CASSNRGAKNIQYF. The CDR3 region has the DNA TGTGCCAGCAGCAACAGGGGGGCCAAAAACATTCAGTACTTC.

This clone came up once. J is TRBJ1-1 and V is TRBV28; D may be TRBD1 (5 bases). In germline, CDR1 is MDHEN, CDR2 SYDVKM. V lost 5 bases and J 3 bases, leaving 13 bases between the germline ends. The CDR3 consists of 14 residues. The chain's CDR3 is CASSRGGADTEAFF. The CDR3 nucleotides are TGTGCCAGCAGTCGGGGTGGGGCGGACACTGAAGCTTTCTTT. Together with reference TRBV28 and TRBJ1-1, the CDR3 gives the full variable domain: DVKVTQSSRYLVKRTGEKVFLECVQDMDHENMFWYRQDPGLGLRLIYFSYDVKMKEKGDIPEGYSVSREKKERFSLILESASTNQTSMYLCASSRGGADTEAFFGQGTRLTVV.

V is TRBV15 and J is TRBJ2-7; a possible D gene is TRBD2 (6 bases). This CDR3 has 17 residues. The germline V gene encodes CDR1 LNHNV and CDR2 YYDKDF (reference sequence). The V end lost 2 bases, the J end lost 3 bases, and 20 bases lay between the germline ends. CDR3 sequence: CATSRLLGGGQGYEQYF. DNA for the CDR3: TGTGCCACCAGCAGACTCCTAGGAGGAGGGCAGGGCTACGAGCAGTACTTC.

This clone was picked up a small number of times. The J gene is TRBJ1-2, the V gene TRBV10-3; weak D call: TRBD1 (5 bases). The germline CDR1 and CDR2 sequences are ENHRY and SYGVKD. The V gene lost 6 bases and the J gene lost 2 bases, with 10 bases spanning the gap. CDR3 length equals 13 residues. CDR3 region: CAIRGERNYGYTF. In nucleotides, the CDR3 is TGTGCCATCAGGGGGGAGAGAAACTATGGCTACACCTTC.

This rearrangement joins TRBV28 to TRBJ1-2; 8 nucleotides line up with TRBD1. The length of the CDR3 is 14 residues. Trimming took 4 bases from V and 8 from J; bases not matched to a gene: 9. Per germline, CDR1 MDHEN and CDR2 SYDVKM. Here the CDR3 DNA reads TGTGCCAGCAGTTCCCCCCCAGGGGGCGCAGGCTACACCTTC. Encoded protein: CASSSPPGGAGYTF.

The chain employs TRBV18 and TRBJ2-2; TRBD2 agrees at 9 bases. Per germline, CDR1 KGHSH and CDR2 LQKENI. The J segment lost 5 bases and the V segment lost 1 base, leaving 5 bases of the junction unmatched. CDR3 length: 16 amino acids. Here the CDR3 DNA reads TGTGCCAGCTCACCACGTCGACTAGCGGAGACCGGGGAGCTGTTTTTT. Protein: CASSPRRLAETGELFF.

The chain recombines TRBV19 with TRBJ2-3; D may be TRBD1 (5 bases). Between the trimmed V and J ends, which lost 6 bases and 1 base, there was a span of 14 bases. The CDR3 loop spans 15 amino acids. Germline V gives CDR1 LNHDA, CDR2 SQIVND (reference sequence). The CDR3, as DNA: TGTGCCAGTAGCCGTACAGGTATGGGCACAGATACGCAGTATTTT. This sequence encodes CASSRTGMGTDTQYF.

The chain carries TRBV19 and TRBJ1-2, with D uncertain. V lost 2 bases and J lost 4, with 8 bases in between. CDR1 is LNHDA and CDR2 is SQIVND in the germline V gene (reference sequence). The CDR3 is 13 amino acids. The CDR3 protein is CASSIYPSYGYTF. The CDR3 DNA sequence: TGTGCCAGTAGTATATACCCTTCCTATGGCTACACCTTC.

The chain carries TRBV29-1 and TRBJ1-2; D not resolved. Trimming took 6 bases from V and 5 from J, leaving 19 bases between them. The CDR3 runs to 14 residues. Germline lookup yields CDR1 SQVTM and CDR2 ANQGSEA. In nucleotides, the CDR3 is TGCAGCGTAATCTCCAGACTTGACGGATATGGCTACACCTTC. As protein: CSVISRLDGYGYTF.

This clone occurred once. The chain recombines TRBV27 with TRBJ1-1; a possible D gene is TRBD1 (5 bases). With 8 bases removed from V and 4 bases from J, the gap between germline ends came to 11 bases. Germline CDR1 is MNHEY and CDR2 is SMNVEV (reference sequence). The CDR3 consists of 12 residues. For the CDR3, the DNA is TGTGCCAGCTTTCAGGGCGTCACTGAAGCTTTCTTT. Its protein product is CASFQGVTEAFF.

The gene calls are TRBV19 and TRBJ2-5, with D maybe TRBD1 (6 bases). The V and J ends lost 5 bases and 2 bases respectively, with 15 bases between them. The CDR3 consists of 15 residues. Germline V CDR1 and CDR2: LNHDA, SQIVND (reference sequence). CDR3: CASSYTVGAQETQYF. DNA of the CDR3: TGTGCCAGTAGTTATACCGTGGGGGCACAAGAGACCCAGTACTTC.

This chain links TRBV6-1 with TRBJ1-4; 7 nucleotides agree with TRBD1. V gave up 7 bases and J gave up 7 bases; unmatched junction bases: 6. Germline V gives CDR1 MNHNS, CDR2 SASEGT. The CDR3 length is 13 residues. The CDR3 nucleotides are TGTGCCAGCATAAGACAGGGATCTGAAAAACTGTTTTTT. Protein: CASIRQGSEKLFF.